A selection of T cell receptor beta chains follows, all from one sample in a study of shared clonotypes between healthy human individuals. The method was immunoSEQ multiplex PCR; TCRdb's version includes in-frame clones alone and lacks a portion of them. The data show under 1,100,000 clones, with around 74% seen just once and approximately 1.5% held by the top ten. The specimen sequenced was memory CD4+ T cells sorted from blood. The receptors stem from a man between 18 and 35 years old in good health. CDR3s include the opening cysteine and the closing phenylalanine or tryptophan. A D gene is named only where the DNA matches it firmly. The size field is filled for only some rows; it gives once, few, many or a size class.

clone size,V gene,D gene,J gene,CDR3 DNA,CDR3 protein
NA,TRBV5-4,TRBD2,TRBJ2-3,TGTGCCAGCAGCCCGGGGACTAGCGGGAGTGCAGATACGCAGTATTTT,CASSPGTSGSADTQYF
NA,TRBV10-3,NA,TRBJ2-3,TGTGCCATCAGTGAGGGCAAGGGTAGCACAGATACGCAGTATTTT,CAISEGKGSTDTQYF
few,TRBV5-1,NA,TRBJ1-6,TGCGCCAGCAGGCAGGATGTGGGCAATTCACCCCTCCACTTT,CASRQDVGNSPLHF
NA,TRBV6-1,NA,TRBJ2-6,TGTGCCAGCAGACAGGGTTCCGGGGCCAACGTCCTGACTTTC,CASRQGSGANVLTF
few,TRBV14,NA,TRBJ2-7,TGTGCCAGCAGCCAATTTGCAGGCACCTACGAGCAGTACTTC,CASSQFAGTYEQYF
NA,TRBV28,NA,TRBJ2-7,TGTGCCAGCAGTCGCACAGGTACCTACGAGCAGTACTTC,CASSRTGTYEQYF
NA,TRBV19,TRBD2,TRBJ2-4,TGTGCCAGTACCGGGGGGACTAGCGGGAGCCAAAACATTCAGTACTTC,CASTGGTSGSQNIQYF
NA,TRBV18,NA,TRBJ2-5,TGTGCCAGCTCACCGTCCAGGGGCGTTGAGACCCAGTACTTC,CASSPSRGVETQYF
NA,TRBV7-9,NA,TRBJ2-7,TGTGCCAGCAGCCCAGGGTATCACTACGAGCAGTACTTC,CASSPGYHYEQYF
few,TRBV7-9,TRBD1,TRBJ1-2,TGTGCCAGCAGCTTTGGACAGGGTGGGAAGAATGGCTACACCTTC,CASSFGQGGKNGYTF
NA,TRBV11-2,TRBD2,TRBJ2-1,TGTGCCAGCAGCTTAGCCGCGGCGGGGGGGTGGAATGAGCAGTTCTTC,CASSLAAAGGWNEQFF
NA,TRBV4-3,TRBD2,TRBJ2-1,TGCGCCAGCAGCCAAGATTTGGCTACTAGCGGGAGAGGCTCCTACAATGAGCAGTTCTTC,CASSQDLATSGRGSYNEQFF
NA,TRBV7-9,NA,TRBJ2-6,TGTGCCAGCAGCTTAGCGGAGAAGGGGACTGGGGCCAACGTCCTGACTTTC,CASSLAEKGTGANVLTF
NA,TRBV2,NA,TRBJ2-5,TGTGCCAGCAGTGAAGAAGCACGGAGCGGGGAGACCCAGTACTTC,CASSEEARSGETQYF
few,TRBV6-6,NA,TRBJ2-7,TGTGCCAGCAGTTACTCCCTTTTAAACGAGCAGTACTTC,CASSYSLLNEQYF
once,TRBV12-5,NA,TRBJ2-7,TGTGCTAGTGCCCCCAGCGGCTTCCTCTACGAGCAGTACTTC,CASAPSGFLYEQYF
NA,TRBV5-4,TRBD2,TRBJ2-5,TGTGCCAGCAGCATTAGCGGGGGGCGACGGGAGACCCAGTACTTC,CASSISGGRRETQYF
NA,TRBV19,NA,TRBJ2-7,TGTGCCAGACACTATGCCTCGGGACACCCTAAACCCTCCTACGAGCAGTACTTC,CARHYASGHPKPSYEQYF
NA,TRBV30,TRBD1,TRBJ1-4,TGTGCCTGGTTGGGACAGGGGAGAACTAATGAAAAACTGTTTTTT,CAWLGQGRTNEKLFF
NA,TRBV28,TRBD2,TRBJ2-7,TGTGCCAGCAGCCCGGGACTACATCCCTACGAGCAGTACTTC,CASSPGLHPYEQYF
once,TRBV19,TRBD1,TRBJ1-1,TGTGCCACCTCCGTGACAGGGGGCGGGTCGACTGAAGCTTTCTTT,CATSVTGGGSTEAFF
once,TRBV20-1,NA,TRBJ1-2,TGCAGCGCCGCCCTGGGGGATGGCTACACCTTC,CSAALGDGYTF
NA,TRBV7-2,NA,TRBJ1-1,TGTGCCAGCAGCTTAGCAGTTCCGGGGGCGAAAGCTTTCTTT,CASSLAVPGAKAFF
NA,TRBV6-1,NA,TRBJ2-6,TGTGCCAGCAGTGTTATAGGGACTGGGGCCAACGTCCTGACTTTC,CASSVIGTGANVLTF
once,TRBV27,TRBD2,TRBJ2-2,TGTGCCAGCAGTTTAAAGGGAGGGCGGAACACCGGGGAGCTGTTTTTT,CASSLKGGRNTGELFF
NA,TRBV21-1,NA,TRBJ2-5,TGTGCCAGCAGCAAAGAGAGTGCAGGGCCGGCCAGAGGGGGGGAAGAGACCCAGTACTTC,CASSKESAGPARGGEETQYF
NA,TRBV7-8,TRBD1,TRBJ2-7,TGTGCCAGCAGCCCTAGGACAGGGACGGGGTACGAGCAGTACTTC,CASSPRTGTGYEQYF
NA,TRBV5-1,NA,TRBJ2-2,TGCGCCAGCAGCTCGCTGACAGGCTTCACCGGGGAGCTGTTTTTT,CASSSLTGFTGELFF
NA,TRBV5-1,NA,TRBJ1-2,TGCGCCAGCAGCCCGGGCGGCTATGGCTACACCTTC,CASSPGGYGYTF
NA,TRBV28,NA,TRBJ2-1,TGTGCCAGCAGTTTAAGCTTTGGGGGAGTTGAGCAGTTCTTC,CASSLSFGGVEQFF
NA,TRBV6-6,NA,TRBJ1-2,TGTGCCAGCAGTTATTCTGGGGCAGGAACTGGCTACACCTTC,CASSYSGAGTGYTF
NA,TRBV11-2,NA,TRBJ2-5,TGTGCCAGCAGCCCCTCGGTCCAGACCCAGTACTTC,CASSPSVQTQYF
NA,TRBV30,NA,TRBJ2-2,TGTGCCTGGAGTGTAGCGGCTAGCACCGGGGAGCTGTTTTTT,CAWSVAASTGELFF
NA,TRBV11-3,NA,TRBJ2-3,TGTGCCAGCAGCTTAGATTCCAGCACAGATACGCAGTATTTT,CASSLDSSTDTQYF
NA,TRBV2,NA,TRBJ1-5,TGTGCCAGCAGTGAAGGTCTAGGGGCCGTCAATCAGCCCCAGCATTTT,CASSEGLGAVNQPQHF
once,TRBV7-9,NA,TRBJ1-1,TGTGCCAGCAGCTTCTCGCAAATGAACACTGAAGCTTTCTTT,CASSFSQMNTEAFF
NA,TRBV4-3,TRBD2,TRBJ2-1,TGCGCCAGCAGCCGCACTAGCGGGAGGACCAATGAGCAGTTCTTC,CASSRTSGRTNEQFF
NA,TRBV5-1,TRBD2,TRBJ2-7,TGCGCCAGCAGCTTGGCCGCGGGAGGGCCGTCGGAGCAGTACTTC,CASSLAAGGPSEQYF
NA,TRBV7-2,NA,TRBJ1-5,TGTGCCAGCAGCGAGGAGAGTTTTCAGCCCCAGCATTTT,CASSEESFQPQHF
few,TRBV7-9,TRBD2,TRBJ2-3,TGTGCCAGCAGCCCGGGACTAGCGACCTATAGCACAGATACGCAGTATTTT,CASSPGLATYSTDTQYF
NA,TRBV25-1,TRBD2,TRBJ2-2,TGTGCCAGCAGTGGGGGGGTAGCGGGAGTAAAGTCCGGGGAGCTGTTTTTT,CASSGGVAGVKSGELFF
once,TRBV7-2,NA,TRBJ1-1,TGTGCCAGCAGCCCGAAGGGACAGAACACTGAAGCTTTCTTT,CASSPKGQNTEAFF
NA,TRBV30,NA,TRBJ1-1,TGTGCCTGGACAAGACAGAACACTGAAGCTTTCTTT,CAWTRQNTEAFF
NA,TRBV5-6,TRBD2,TRBJ2-4,TGTGCCAGCAGCTTGTTCGCTAGCGGGAGAGGTCGGAACATTCAGTACTTC,CASSLFASGRGRNIQYF
NA,TRBV29-1,NA,TRBJ1-3,TGCAGCGTTTCCGAAGTGGCAGACGGAAACACCATATATTTT,CSVSEVADGNTIYF
once,TRBV29-1,TRBD1,TRBJ1-2,TGCAGCGTTGAAGGTCAGGGGGCCGGTGGCTACACCTTC,CSVEGQGAGGYTF
few,TRBV19,NA,TRBJ2-2,TGTGCCAGTACCCCCAGCACCGGGGAGCTGTTTTTT,CASTPSTGELFF
NA,TRBV5-4,TRBD2,TRBJ2-5,TGTGCCAGCAGCCCCGAGACTAGCGGGGGGGCATCAGAGACCCAGTACTTC,CASSPETSGGASETQYF
NA,TRBV28,TRBD1,TRBJ1-2,TGTGCCAGCAGTTTACAGATGACAGGGTCGGAGAGCTACACCTTC,CASSLQMTGSESYTF
NA,TRBV30,NA,TRBJ2-1,TGTGCCTGGACCTTCGGAGGTCACTCCTACAATGAGCAGTTCTTC,CAWTFGGHSYNEQFF
NA,TRBV5-1,NA,TRBJ2-7,TGCGCCAGCAGCTTGACAGGGTTCTCCTACGAGCAGTACTTC,CASSLTGFSYEQYF
once,TRBV10-1,NA,TRBJ2-7,TGCGCCACCCCTGAGGGGGAGACGACTTCCTACGAGCAGTACTTC,CATPEGETTSYEQYF
NA,TRBV5-1,NA,TRBJ1-1,TGCGCCAGCAGCCCGGGACACCTAAAGAACACTGAAGCTTTCTTT,CASSPGHLKNTEAFF
NA,TRBV2,TRBD1,TRBJ2-5,TGTGCCAGCATTTGGGACAGGTTCCAAGAGACCCAGTACTTC,CASIWDRFQETQYF
NA,TRBV5-1,TRBD2,TRBJ2-3,TGCGCCAGCAGCTTGGCGGCGACTAGCGGGACGGGGATCCCAGATACGCAGTATTTT,CASSLAATSGTGIPDTQYF
once,TRBV2,TRBD2,TRBJ2-7,TGTGCCAGCAGTGAAGACGCGGTCTCTTGGGCTAGCGGGGGGGGCGAGCAGTACTTC,CASSEDAVSWASGGGEQYF
NA,TRBV27,TRBD1,TRBJ1-2,TGTGCCAGCAGTGCGCAGGGGGGTAACTATGGCTACACCTTC,CASSAQGGNYGYTF
many,TRBV29-1,TRBD1,TRBJ1-2,TGCAGCGTTGGGACAGGCATCTATGGCTACACCTTC,CSVGTGIYGYTF